Presented here are 21 T cell receptor beta chains from one specimen sequenced in a study of T cells in localized non-small cell lung cancer. The method was immunoSEQ multiplex PCR; TCRdb's version includes in-frame clones alone and lacks a portion of them. This table holds around 96,000 clones, approximately 91% found once. Sequenced here: PBMCs, sampled before any cancer treatment. Receptors were obtained from a woman aged 35-75 years with stage II squamous cell lung carcinoma.

This rearrangement joins TRBV27 to TRBJ2-1, with TRBD2 identical over 12 bases. V dropped 5 bases and J dropped 5; count of bases not matched to a gene: 4. This CDR3 comprises 15 residues. CDR1 and CDR2 (germline): MNHEY, SMNVEV (reference sequence). The CDR3 nucleotides read TGTGCCAGCAGTGCTGGACTAGCGGGGAACAATGAGCAGTTCTTC. Protein: CASSAGLAGNNEQFF.

CDR3 protein: CAISDRGVAYEQYF. The CDR3 region has the DNA TGTGCCATCAGTGACAGGGGGGTCGCCTACGAGCAGTACTTC. The rearrangement links TRBV10-3 to TRBJ2-7, with D perhaps matching TRBD1 (7 bases). CDR3 length: 14 residues. The V gene lost 3 bases and the J gene lost 2 bases, with 11 bases spanning the gap. Germline V gives CDR1 ENHRY, CDR2 SYGVKD.

The J gene is TRBJ2-2, the V gene TRBV18; no definite D call. This CDR3 has 12 amino acids. Trimming cost V 6 bases and J 7 bases, with 9 bases left between them. Germline loops: CDR1 KGHSH, CDR2 LQKENI. The CDR3 bases are TGTGCCAGCTCGTTGGACGGCGGGGAGCTGTTTTTT. It specifies CASSLDGGELFF.

The rearrangement joins TRBV6-5 to TRBJ2-7; D possibly corresponds to TRBD2 (5 bases). Trimming pared 4 bases from V and 2 bases from J, leaving 15 bases between. Germline CDR1 MNHEY, CDR2 SVGAGI. This CDR3 spans 15 amino acids. The CDR3 nucleotides read TGTGCCAGCAGTTCCATTGGACTGTATCCCTACGAGCAGTACTTC. It encodes CASSSIGLYPYEQYF.

The rearrangement uses TRBV30 and TRBJ1-1; maybe TRBD1 (6 bases). The CDR3 has 15 amino acids. Germline V gives CDR1 GTSNPN, CDR2 SVGIG (reference sequence). Trimming removed 3 bases from V and 1 base from J, with 15 bases in between. The CDR3 loop is CAWRAWAGANTEAFF. The CDR3 region has the DNA TGTGCCTGGAGGGCCTGGGCAGGGGCGAACACTGAAGCTTTCTTT.

The rearrangement uses TRBV19 and TRBJ1-5; 9 bases line up with TRBD1. This CDR3 region has 14 residues. Unmatched junction bases numbered 5, after V lost 5 bases and J lost 6 bases. Germline-derived CDR1 and CDR2 are LNHDA and SQIVND (reference sequence). The DNA of the CDR3 is TGTGCCAGTAGTCCTACAGGGGGCTCTCAGCCCCAGCATTTT. Translated: CASSPTGGSQPQHF.

The gene calls are TRBV7-2 and TRBJ2-7; D possibly matches TRBD1 or TRBD2 (5 bases each). The CDR3 is 15 amino acids. V lost 2 bases and J 4 bases, leaving 15 bases between the germline ends. In germline, CDR1 is SGHTA, CDR2 FQGNSA. CDR3 DNA sequence: TGTGCCAGCAGCTTATTCCACGGGACGGTGTACGAGCAGTACTTC. This encodes CASSLFHGTVYEQYF. Complete variable domain (other parts from reference TRBV7-2 and TRBJ2-7): GAGVSQSPSNKVTEKGKDVELRCDPISGHTALYWYRQSLGQGLEFLIYFQGNSAPDKSGLPSDRFSAERTGGSVSTLTIQRTQQEDSAVYLCASSLFHGTVYEQYFGPGTRLTVT.

The rearrangement links TRBV30 to TRBJ2-6; D is possibly TRBD2 (5 bases). Trimming removed 2 bases at V and 1 base at J, with 6 bases between. This CDR3 is built from 14 residues. CDR1 GTSNPN and CDR2 SVGIG come from the germline V gene (reference sequence). The CDR3 bases are TGTGCCTGGAGTAGCGGATCTGGGGCCAACGTCCTGACTTTC. This codes for CAWSSGSGANVLTF.

This rearrangement joins TRBV6-1 to TRBJ1-6; perhaps TRBD1 as D (5 bases). This CDR3 has 14 amino acids. The V end lost 6 bases, the J end lost 10 bases, and 16 bases lay between the germline ends. The germline V gene has CDR1 MNHNS and CDR2 SASEGT. The CDR3 sequence: CASSDPGTHSPLHF. CDR3 in DNA: TGTGCCAGCAGCGATCCTGGGACTCACTCACCCCTCCACTTT.

V gene TRBV19 combines with J gene TRBJ2-1; D remains ambiguous. Trimming took off 4 bases at V and 4 bases at J, with 17 bases between the two ends. The CDR3 loop spans 16 amino acids. Germline-derived CDR1 and CDR2 are LNHDA and SQIVND (reference sequence). The CDR3 coding sequence is TGTGCCAGTAGTAGCCCCCACAGAAACGAATACAATGAGCAGTTCTTC. Translated: CASSSPHRNEYNEQFF.

The rearrangement links TRBV18 to TRBJ1-2; D may be TRBD1 (6 bases). Trimming shortened V by 3 bases and J by 3 bases, and 14 bases separated the two germline ends. This CDR3 region has 15 residues. Germline V CDR1 and CDR2: KGHSH, LQKENI. CDR3 in amino acids: CASSPRGAFDYGYTF. The CDR3 DNA reads TGTGCCAGCTCACCGCGGGGGGCTTTTGACTATGGCTACACCTTC.

The V and J genes are TRBV6-1 and TRBJ2-7; D remains unclear. Trimming took off 5 bases at V and 4 bases at J, with 9 bases between the two ends. The length of the CDR3 is 12 residues. The germline gives CDR1 MNHNS, CDR2 SASEGT. CDR3 nucleotide sequence: TGTGCCAGCAGTTTTGTTCGTTACGAGCAGTACTTC. Amino acids: CASSFVRYEQYF.

The chain couples TRBV12-5 to TRBJ2-7; 9 bases fit TRBD2. The CDR3 is made up of 15 amino acids. Germline values: CDR1 LGHNT, CDR2 FRNRAP. With V trimmed by 5 bases and J by 7 bases, 12 bases remained unmatched. CDR3 loop: CASGRLAGVSEEQYF. CDR3 sequence (DNA): TGTGCTAGTGGTCGATTAGCGGGAGTGTCGGAAGAGCAGTACTTC. The variable domain in full, completed from reference TRBV12-5 and TRBJ2-7, reads DARVTQTPRHKVTEMGQEVTMRCQPILGHNTVFWYRQTMMQGLELLAYFRNRAPLDDSGMPKDRFSAEMPDATLATLKIQPSEPRDSAVYFCASGRLAGVSEEQYFGPGTRLTVT.

The chain combines TRBV2 with TRBJ1-5; TRBD1 is a possible D gene (6 bases). V lost 2 bases and J 7 bases, leaving 9 bases between the germline ends. This CDR3 region has 13 residues. Germline CDR1 is SNHLY and CDR2 is FYNNEI. The CDR3 sequence is CASSETGQQPQHF. DNA of the CDR3: TGTGCCAGCAGTGAAACCGGACAGCAGCCCCAGCATTTT. Variable domain in full (rest from reference TRBV2 and TRBJ1-5): EPEVTQTPSHQVTQMGQEVILRCVPISNHLYFYWYRQILGQKVEFLVSFYNNEISEKSEIFDDQFSVERPDGSNFTLKIRSTKLEDSAMYFCASSETGQQPQHFGDGTRLSIL.

The V call is TRBV30, the J call TRBJ1-3; tentatively, D is TRBD1 (6 bases). The CDR3 length is 15 residues. V gave up 1 base and J gave up 4 bases, with 14 bases separating them. Germline CDR1 GTSNPN, CDR2 SVGIG (reference sequence). The chain's CDR3 is CAWSGRAGTGNTIYF. In nucleotides, the CDR3 is TGTGCCTGGAGTGGTCGAGCAGGGACAGGAAACACCATATATTTT. The variable domain in full, with the rest retrieved from reference TRBV30 and TRBJ1-3, is SQTIHQWPATLVQPVGSPLSLECTVEGTSNPNLYWYRQAAGRGLQLLFYSVGIGQISSEVPQNLSASRPQDRQFILSSKKLLLSDSGFYLCAWSGRAGTGNTIYFGEGSWLTVV.

The V and J genes are TRBV28 and TRBJ1-2; no reliable D call. The length of the CDR3 is 13 residues. Germline V lookup: CDR1 MDHEN, CDR2 SYDVKM. V was shortened by 5 bases and J by 2 bases, with 9 bases between the two germline ends. The CDR3 protein is CASSDKANYGYTF. In DNA form, the CDR3 reads TGTGCCAGCAGTGACAAGGCCAACTATGGCTACACCTTC.

This clone was recorded a few times. The chain has TRBV19 and TRBJ2-3; D is unresolved. Deletions cut 6 bases from V and 1 base from J, with 17 bases between. The CDR3 totals 16 residues. CDR1 is LNHDA, CDR2 SQIVND, per germline (reference sequence). In DNA form, the CDR3 reads TGTGCCAGTAGCCCAGGTATGCTCCCGGGCACAGATACGCAGTATTTT. Protein: CASSPGMLPGTDTQYF.

The V call is TRBV2, the J call TRBJ2-1; TRBD1 matches 8 bases. The CDR3 length is 13 residues. The trim removed 2 bases at V and 8 bases at J, leaving 2 bases unmatched. The germline V gene encodes CDR1 SNHLY and CDR2 FYNNEI. The CDR3 sequence: CASSEQGAHEQFF. As DNA, the CDR3 is TGTGCCAGCAGTGAACAGGGGGCGCATGAGCAGTTCTTC.

This chain links TRBV30 with TRBJ1-3; the match to TRBD1 covers 8 bases. Germline V lookup: CDR1 GTSNPN, CDR2 SVGIG (reference sequence). The CDR3 sequence is 14 residues long. V lost 5 bases and J lost 4; bases outside the gene matches: 7. CDR3 bases: TGTGCCTGGGAGAGACAGGGGTTGGGAAACACCATATATTTT. Translating gives CAWERQGLGNTIYF.

The V call is TRBV7-2, the J call TRBJ1-1; weak D call: TRBD1 (5 bases). Trimming took off 4 bases at V and 6 bases at J, with 18 bases between the two ends. CDR3 length equals 15 residues. From germline, CDR1 is SGHTA and CDR2 FQGNSA. The DNA for the CDR3 is TGTGCCAGCAGCTGGGGGGTAGTTGGTTTCGCTGAAGCTTTCTTT. Encoded protein: CASSWGVVGFAEAFF. The full variable domain, completed using reference TRBV7-2 and TRBJ1-1, is GAGVSQSPSNKVTEKGKDVELRCDPISGHTALYWYRQSLGQGLEFLIYFQGNSAPDKSGLPSDRFSAERTGGSVSTLTIQRTQQEDSAVYLCASSWGVVGFAEAFFGQGTRLTVV.

This clone came up once. J is TRBJ2-3 and V is TRBV2, with D possibly called TRBD1 or TRBD2 (5 bases each). Germline assignment: CDR1 SNHLY and CDR2 FYNNEI. V dropped 5 bases and J dropped 3 bases, with 18 bases sitting between them. This CDR3 region has 16 residues. CDR3 residues: CASSPVGDRFTDTQYF. As DNA, the CDR3 is TGTGCCAGCAGTCCCGTGGGGGACCGATTTACAGATACGCAGTATTTT.